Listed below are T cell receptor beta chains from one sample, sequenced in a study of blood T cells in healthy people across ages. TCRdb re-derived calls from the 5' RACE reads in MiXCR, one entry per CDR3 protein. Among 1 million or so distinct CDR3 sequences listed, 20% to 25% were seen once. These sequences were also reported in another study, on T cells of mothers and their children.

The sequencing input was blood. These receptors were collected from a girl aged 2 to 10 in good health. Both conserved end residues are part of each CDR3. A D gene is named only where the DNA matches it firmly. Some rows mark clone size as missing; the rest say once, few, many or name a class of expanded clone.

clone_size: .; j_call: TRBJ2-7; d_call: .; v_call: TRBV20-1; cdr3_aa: CSARGPGSHEQYF; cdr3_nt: TGCAGCGCTAGAGGTCCGGGGTCTCACGAGCAGTACTTC
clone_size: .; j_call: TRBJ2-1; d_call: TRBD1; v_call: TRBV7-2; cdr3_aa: CASSFTGTGAEEQFF; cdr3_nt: TGTGCCAGCAGCTTTACCGGGACAGGGGCGGAGGAGCAGTTCTTC
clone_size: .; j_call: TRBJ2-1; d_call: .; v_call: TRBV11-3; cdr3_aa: CASRHRDGRNEQFF; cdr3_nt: TGTGCCAGCAGGCACAGGGACGGCCGGAATGAGCAGTTCTTC
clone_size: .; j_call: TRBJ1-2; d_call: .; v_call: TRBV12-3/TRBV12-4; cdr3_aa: CASSGGLGGAIYGYTF; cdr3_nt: TGTGCCAGCAGTGGGGGACTCGGGGGCGCGATCTATGGCTACACCTTC
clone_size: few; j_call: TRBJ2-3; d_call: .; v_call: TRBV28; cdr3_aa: CASSPLTGLGDTQYF; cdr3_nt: TGTGCCAGCAGCCCGCTTACTGGTCTAGGAGATACGCAGTATTTT
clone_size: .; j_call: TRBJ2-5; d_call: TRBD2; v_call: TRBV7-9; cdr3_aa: CASSLIGLAEETQYF; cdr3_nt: TGTGCCAGCAGCTTAATCGGACTAGCGGAAGAGACCCAGTATTTC
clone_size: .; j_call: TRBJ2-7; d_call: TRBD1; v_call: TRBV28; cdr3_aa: CASSLEPTGGTVEQYF; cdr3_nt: TGTGCCAGCAGTTTAGAGCCGACAGGGGGCACGGTCGAGCAGTACTTC
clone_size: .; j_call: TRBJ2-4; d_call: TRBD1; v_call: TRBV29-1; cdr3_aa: CSVTSQGDKNIQYF; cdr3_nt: TGCAGCGTTACGTCACAGGGGGACAAAAACATTCAGTACTTC
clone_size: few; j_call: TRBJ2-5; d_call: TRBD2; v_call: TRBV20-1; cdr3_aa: CSASGLAGSETQYF; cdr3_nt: TGCAGTGCTAGCGGGCTAGCGGGTTCAGAGACCCAGTACTTC
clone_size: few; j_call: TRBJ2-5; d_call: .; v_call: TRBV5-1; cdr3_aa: CASRSLPKETQYF; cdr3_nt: TGCGCCAGCAGGTCGCTTCCGAAAGAGACCCAGTACTTC
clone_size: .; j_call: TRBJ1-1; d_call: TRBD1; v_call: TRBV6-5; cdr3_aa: CAGSYAGGNTEAFF; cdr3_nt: TGTGCCGGCAGTTACGCAGGGGGGAACACTGAAGCTTTCTTT
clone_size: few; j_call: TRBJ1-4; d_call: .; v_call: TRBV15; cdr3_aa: CATSNLGEKLFF; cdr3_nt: TGTGCCACCAGCAATTTAGGAGAAAAACTGTTTTTT
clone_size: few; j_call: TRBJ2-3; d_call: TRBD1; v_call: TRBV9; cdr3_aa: CASSAPQGDTQYF; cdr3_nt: TGTGCCAGCAGCGCCCCACAGGGGGATACGCAGTATTTT
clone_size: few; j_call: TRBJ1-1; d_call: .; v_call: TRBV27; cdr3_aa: CASSMGTFPDTEAFF; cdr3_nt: TGTGCCAGCAGTATGGGGACGTTTCCGGACACTGAAGCTTTCTTT
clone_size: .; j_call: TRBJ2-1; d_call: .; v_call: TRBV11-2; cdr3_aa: CASSPGSNEQFF; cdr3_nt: TGTGCCAGCAGTCCGGGGTCCAATGAGCAGTTCTTC
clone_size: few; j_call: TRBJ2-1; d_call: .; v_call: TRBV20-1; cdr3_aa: CSARDAASLTYNEQFF; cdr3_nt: TGCAGTGCTAGAGATGCGGCTAGTCTAACCTACAATGAGCAGTTCTTC
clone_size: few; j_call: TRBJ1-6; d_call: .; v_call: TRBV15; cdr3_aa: CATSRRKTESSYNSPLHF; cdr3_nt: TGTGCCACCAGCAGACGAAAGACGGAAAGCTCCTATAATTCACCCCTCCACTTT
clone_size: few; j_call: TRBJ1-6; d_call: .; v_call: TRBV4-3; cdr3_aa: CASSQDRRRPLHF; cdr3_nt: TGCGCCAGCAGCCAAGATCGACGGAGACCCCTCCACTTT
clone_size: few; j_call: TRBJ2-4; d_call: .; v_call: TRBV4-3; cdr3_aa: CASSQDLWTDLQYF; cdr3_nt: TGCGCCAGCAGCCAAGATCTTTGGACAGATCTACAGTACTTC
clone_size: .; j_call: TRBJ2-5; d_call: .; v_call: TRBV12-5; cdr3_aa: CASWGEGETQYF; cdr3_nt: TGTGCTAGTTGGGGAGAAGGAGAGACCCAGTACTTC
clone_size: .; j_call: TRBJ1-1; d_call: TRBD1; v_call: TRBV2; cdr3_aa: CASRETGAAEAFF; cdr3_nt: TGTGCCAGCAGGGAAACAGGGGCCGCTGAAGCTTTCTTT
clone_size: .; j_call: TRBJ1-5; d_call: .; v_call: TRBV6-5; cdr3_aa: CASSYSIGSNQPQHF; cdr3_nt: TGTGCCAGCAGTTACTCAATAGGTAGCAATCAGCCCCAGCATTTT
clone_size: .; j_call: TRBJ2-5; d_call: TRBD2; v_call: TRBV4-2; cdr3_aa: CASSQVWGGQETQYF; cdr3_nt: TGTGCCAGCAGCCAAGTATGGGGGGGCCAAGAGACCCAGTACTTC
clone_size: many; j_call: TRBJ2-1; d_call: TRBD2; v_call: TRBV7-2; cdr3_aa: CASSLIAGPSSYNEQFF; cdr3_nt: TGTGCCAGCAGCCTTATAGCGGGGCCAAGCTCCTACAATGAGCAGTTCTTC
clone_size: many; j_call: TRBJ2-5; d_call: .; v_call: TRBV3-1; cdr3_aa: CASSPFQETQYF; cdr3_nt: TGTGCCAGCAGTCCCTTCCAAGAGACCCAGTACTTC
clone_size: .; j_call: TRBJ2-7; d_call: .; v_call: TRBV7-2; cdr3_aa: CASTEQGLNRAQYF; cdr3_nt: TGTGCCAGCACCGAGCAGGGGTTAAATCGGGCGCAGTACTTC
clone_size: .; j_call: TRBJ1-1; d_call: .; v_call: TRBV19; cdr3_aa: CASKKGGTSEAFF; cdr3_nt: TGTGCTAGTAAGAAGGGAGGCACCTCCGAAGCTTTCTTT
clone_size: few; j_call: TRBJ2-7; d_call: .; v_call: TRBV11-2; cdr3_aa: CASSWWGQGFSYEQYF; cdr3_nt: TGTGCCAGCAGCTGGTGGGGCCAGGGCTTCTCCTACGAGCAGTACTTC
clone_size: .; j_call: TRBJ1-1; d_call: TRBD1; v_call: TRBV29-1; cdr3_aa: CSVDPGQGILNTEAFF; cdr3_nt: TGCAGCGTTGACCCGGGACAGGGGATCTTGAACACTGAAGCTTTCTTT
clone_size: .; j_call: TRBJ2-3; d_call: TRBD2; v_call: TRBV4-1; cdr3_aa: CASSQDRTSGLTDTQYF; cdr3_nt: TGCGCCAGCAGCCAAGATAGAACTAGCGGACTCACAGATACGCAGTATTTT
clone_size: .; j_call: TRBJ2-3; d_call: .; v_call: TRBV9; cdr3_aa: CASSAGGPSDTQYF; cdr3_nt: TGTGCCAGCAGCGCGGGGGGCCCCTCAGATACGCAGTATTTT
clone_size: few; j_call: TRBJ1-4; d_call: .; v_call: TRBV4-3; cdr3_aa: CASSQERRGREKLFF; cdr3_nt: TGCGCCAGCAGCCAAGAAAGAAGAGGCCGTGAAAAACTGTTTTTT
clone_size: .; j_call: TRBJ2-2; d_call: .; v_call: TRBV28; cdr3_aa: CASSLSPGGPLNTGELFF; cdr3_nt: TGTGCCAGCAGCTTATCCCCAGGAGGTCCCTTGAACACCGGGGAGCTGTTTTTT
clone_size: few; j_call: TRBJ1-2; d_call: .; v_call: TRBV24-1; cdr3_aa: CATSDPDKFYGYTF; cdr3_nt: TGTGCCACCAGTGATCCGGATAAGTTCTATGGCTACACCTTC
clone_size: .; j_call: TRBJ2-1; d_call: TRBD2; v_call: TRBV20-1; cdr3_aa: CSAKYQLAGGDNEQFF; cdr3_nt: TGCAGTGCTAAATACCAACTAGCGGGGGGGGACAATGAGCAGTTCTTC
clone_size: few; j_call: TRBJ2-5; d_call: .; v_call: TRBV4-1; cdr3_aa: CASSLYVGRETQYF; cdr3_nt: TGCGCCAGCAGCCTCTATGTGGGTAGGGAGACCCAGTACTTC
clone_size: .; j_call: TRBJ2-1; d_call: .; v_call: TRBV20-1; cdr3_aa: CSARENARNEQFF; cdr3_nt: TGCAGTGCTAGAGAGAACGCTCGGAATGAGCAGTTCTTC
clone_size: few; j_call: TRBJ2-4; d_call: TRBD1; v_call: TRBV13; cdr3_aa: CASSWASRGPIIQYF; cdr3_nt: TGTGCCAGCAGCTGGGCAAGCAGGGGGCCTATCATTCAGTACTTC
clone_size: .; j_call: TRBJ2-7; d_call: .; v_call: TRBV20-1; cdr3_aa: CSARDHGDAYEQYF; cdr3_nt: TGCAGTGCTAGAGATCACGGGGATGCCTACGAGCAGTACTTC
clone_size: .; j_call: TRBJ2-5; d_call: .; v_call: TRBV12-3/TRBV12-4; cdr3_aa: CASSRIGWGLDQETQYF; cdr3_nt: TGTGCTAGCAGCCGGATTGGGTGGGGCCTTGACCAAGAGACCCAGTACTTC
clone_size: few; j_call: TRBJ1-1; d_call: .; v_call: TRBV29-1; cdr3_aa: CSVRITDEAFF; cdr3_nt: TGCAGCGTCCGGATTACGGACGAAGCTTTCTTT
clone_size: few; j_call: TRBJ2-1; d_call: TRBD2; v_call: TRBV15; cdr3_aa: CATSRDWASGSGEQFF; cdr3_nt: TGTGCCACCAGCAGAGATTGGGCTAGCGGGAGCGGTGAGCAGTTCTTC
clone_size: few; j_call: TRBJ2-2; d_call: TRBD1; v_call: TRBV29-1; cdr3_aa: CSATGDLHGELFF; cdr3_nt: TGCAGCGCTACAGGGGATTTGCACGGGGAGCTGTTTTTT
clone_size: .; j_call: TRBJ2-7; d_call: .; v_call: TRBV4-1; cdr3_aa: CASSQVGGQVGTYEQYF; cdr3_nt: TGCGCCAGCAGCCAAGTTGGAGGTCAGGTAGGCACCTACGAGCAGTACTTC
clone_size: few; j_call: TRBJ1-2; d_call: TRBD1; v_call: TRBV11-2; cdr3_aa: CASSPRGTGGGGYTF; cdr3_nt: TGTGCCAGCAGCCCCCGGGGGACAGGGGGCGGAGGCTACACCTTC
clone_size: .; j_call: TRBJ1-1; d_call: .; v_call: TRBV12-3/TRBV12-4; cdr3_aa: CASSGGVEIAFF; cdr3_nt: TGTGCCAGCAGTGGGGGAGTTGAGATCGCTTTCTTT
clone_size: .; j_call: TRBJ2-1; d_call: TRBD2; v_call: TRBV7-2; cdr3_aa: CASSLLAGGVSNEQFF; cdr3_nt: TGTGCCAGCAGCTTATTAGCGGGAGGGGTCTCCAATGAGCAGTTCTTC
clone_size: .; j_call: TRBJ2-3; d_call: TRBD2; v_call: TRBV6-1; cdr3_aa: CASSLGLAGGPGSTDTQYF; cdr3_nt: TGTGCCAGCAGCCTGGGACTAGCGGGAGGGCCTGGTAGCACAGATACGCAGTATTTT